The 8 T cell receptor beta chains below were found in one sample sequenced in a study of blood T cell repertoires in COVID-19. The repertoire was sequenced with immunoSEQ multiplex PCR; TCRdb's copy has only in-frame clones and lacks some. The table has around 250,000 clones, roughly 84% seen once. Sequencing used peripheral blood. The receptors derive from a woman aged 40 to 50 who had recovered from COVID-19.

This chain joins TRBV5-4 and TRBJ1-2; D not certain. This CDR3 region has 13 residues. V gave up 0 bases and J gave up 3 bases, with 6 bases separating them. Germline V gene lookup returns CDR1 SGHNT and CDR2 YYREEE (reference sequence). The CDR3 nucleotides read TGTGCCAGCAGCTTGGACAGCCACTATGGCTACACCTTC. Translating it yields CASSLDSHYGYTF. Combining the CDR3 with reference TRBV5-4 and TRBJ1-2 gives the whole variable domain ETGVTQSPTHLIKTRGQQVTLRCSSQSGHNTVSWYQQALGQGPQFIFQYYREEENGRGNFPPRFSGLQFPNYSSELNVNALELDDSALYLCASSLDSHYGYTFGSGTRLTVV.

This clone was seen only once. The genes are TRBV9 and TRBJ2-7, with D maybe TRBD1 (6 bases). The CDR3 sequence is 16 residues long. Germline values: CDR1 SGDLS, CDR2 YYNGEE. V lost 1 base, J lost 0 bases, and 14 bases lay in between. CDR3 nucleotide sequence: TGTGCCAGCAGCGTAACGCCGACAGGTCGCTCCTACGAGCAGTACTTC. Amino acid sequence: CASSVTPTGRSYEQYF.

This clone was observed a single time. The V gene is TRBV28, the J gene TRBJ1-2; D unclear. Germline-derived CDR1 and CDR2 are MDHEN and SYDVKM. Trimming took off 5 bases at V and 5 bases at J, with 12 bases between the two ends. This CDR3 contains 13 residues. The DNA for the CDR3 is TGTGCCAGCAGTCCCACCCGCGATTATGGCTACACCTTC. Amino acid sequence: CASSPTRDYGYTF.

The chain recombines TRBV24-1 with TRBJ2-7, with a weak D call TRBD2 (5 bases). Trimming removed 4 bases at V and 2 bases at J, with 8 bases between. The CDR3 consists of 13 residues. Germline lookup yields CDR1 KGHDR and CDR2 SFDVKD. This chain's CDR3 is CATSEATTYEQYF. The CDR3 DNA sequence: TGTGCCACCAGTGAAGCGACTACCTACGAGCAGTACTTC.

The V and J genes are TRBV5-1 and TRBJ2-2; D call uncertain. The CDR3 consists of 15 residues. V lost 2 bases, J lost 4 bases, and 12 bases lay in between. CDR1 is SGHRS and CDR2 is YFSETQ in the germline V gene. The CDR3 spells CASSLNIDFTGELFF. The CDR3 DNA is TGCGCCAGCAGCTTAAATATCGACTTCACCGGGGAGCTGTTTTTT. Together with reference TRBV5-1 and TRBJ2-2, the CDR3 gives the full variable domain: KAGVTQTPRYLIKTRGQQVTLSCSPISGHRSVSWYQQTPGQGLQFLFEYFSETQRNKGNFPGRFSGRQFSNSRSEMNVSTLELGDSALYLCASSLNIDFTGELFFGEGSRLTVL.

The rearrangement links TRBV13 to TRBJ2-2; tentative D call: TRBD1 (5 bases). CDR1 is PRHDT and CDR2 is FYEKMQ in the germline V gene (reference sequence). V dropped 0 bases and J dropped 8 bases, with 16 bases sitting between them. CDR3 length: 16 amino acids. In DNA form, the CDR3 reads TGTGCCAGCAGCTTAGGGACAGCCTCCCGGATTGGGGAGCTGTTTTTT. Amino acids: CASSLGTASRIGELFF.

V gene TRBV5-1 combines with J gene TRBJ2-5; 15 nucleotides agree with TRBD2. V trimming: 3 bases; J trimming: 5 bases; junction bases outside the gene matches: 5. The germline CDR1 and CDR2 sequences are SGHRS and YFSETQ. CDR3 size: 16 residues. DNA for the CDR3: TGCGCCAGCAGCTCGGGACTAGCGGGGGGCCGGGAGACCCAGTACTTC. This gives the protein CASSSGLAGGRETQYF.

The gene calls are TRBV10-3 and TRBJ1-5; 9 bases map to TRBD1. This CDR3 comprises 15 residues. V lost 4 bases to trimming and J lost 5 bases; unmatched junction nucleotides: 6. The germline CDR1 and CDR2 sequences are ENHRY and SYGVKD. CDR3 sequence reads: CAISARGQGYQPQHF. In DNA form, the CDR3 reads TGTGCCATCAGTGCAAGGGGACAGGGTTATCAGCCCCAGCATTTT.